The entry that follows covers one T cell receptor (beta chain) sequence. This clonotype has only a few counts. Its target antigen remains unknown. Base qualities are not at hand, and no much larger clone is one base apart. These data come from a study of T cells in Graves' hyperthyroidism and ophthalmopathy (dated by TCRdb to the late 2010s). Concerning the study at large: Peripheral blood samples were taken at the time of initial diagnosis, prior to any treatment. A discovery cohort of 95 to 100 patients, roughly 45 with Graves' ophthalmopathy and more than 55 with stable Graves' hyperthyroidism, was used to find distinguishing TCR V-J signatures. In addition, the study compared T-cell repertoires in thyroid tissue and in blood from 6 or 7 Graves' hyperthyroidism patients. After sampling, hyperthyroidism patients received methimazole starting at 30 mg daily, and ophthalmopathy patients received high-dose intravenous methylprednisolone. The paper reports TCR Vbeta CDR3 sequencing of 135 peripheral blood samples: some 41 ophthalmopathy, roughly 74 hyperthyroidism and approximately 17 progressor patients. The 100 discovery patients were randomly split 7:3 into training and test sets. Whether ophthalmopathy could be predicted prospectively was tested in an independent validation cohort made up of approximately 19 hyperthyroidism patients plus 17 patients who later progressed to ophthalmopathy. General findings and caveats noted by the study authors: Blood samples also contained most of the expanded thyroid clonotypes (frequency above 0.001), which suggests that blood repertoires may reflect thyroid immune responses. In validation, the model predicted progression to ophthalmopathy a median of about 6.8 months before onset, with roughly 71% sensitivity and almost 75% specificity. A 13 V-J signature model separated ophthalmopathy from stable hyperthyroidism, with about 88% sensitivity and roughly 84% specificity in cross-validation and 80%/75% in testing. Sample size was not statistically predetermined, and investigators were not blinded to group allocation.

The germline V gene sets CDR1 to MRHNA and CDR2 to SNTAGT. The CDR3 runs 16 residues from the cysteine to the phenylalanine. Only the CDR3 region is kept as DNA, spanning 48 bases read in frame from base 1. Trimming takes 3 bases off V and 6 bases off J; junction bases not matched to a gene: 9. The TCR beta CDR3 regions were amplified from the RNA transcripts. For the first round of RT-PCR on the TCR CDR3, the HTBI primer set was used together with the Qiagen OneStep RT-PCR kit. Libraries were constructed in a second round of multiplex PCR, after which size selection and purification were performed. The libraries were sequenced on an Illumina HiSeq2000 using paired-end 100 bp reads. Concerning the study's data processing: Raw data were processed with SOAPnuke, discarding reads with adapters, uncalled bases, mean Phred below 15, or no exact constant-primer or identifier match. High-quality paired reads were merged with COPE v1.2.5, and unique nucleotide sequences were defined as clonotypes. Clonotypes were aligned to IMGT TRBV, TRBD and TRBJ reference segments using MiTCR v1.1. The analysis included only V-J combinations with a frequency above 0.0001, which together covered approximately 99% of the repertoires. A TCS score was defined as the ratio of F50 (clonal expansion) to E x V (chaos), with BLOSUM62-based TCRdist applied between CDR3 peptides within each V-J. Welch's t-statistics and random forest reduced 514 V-J features to 13, which were used in a naive Bayes classifier (R e1071). TCRdb passed the public sequencing reads through fastp at Q25 and MiXCR, retaining productive beta sequences. Every entry covers one CDR3 protein and lists the most common genes and DNA from its rows. The V and J calls reflect TCRdb's pipeline rather than the authors' work. Present in this sample are hundreds of thousands of distinct CDR3 sequences, approximately 15% of which were seen just once. The ten largest make up roughly 3.3% of the sample.

Moderately to severely active disease, a Clinical Activity Score of at least 3, a NOSPECS grade of at least 4, and a duration under 3 months were present in ophthalmopathy patients. The study excluded patients with uncontrolled infections, other autoimmune diseases, pregnancy or lactation. Clinical symptoms, serum thyroxine and TRAb, thyroid ultrasound, and orbital computed tomography formed the basis for the diagnoses. PBMCs were isolated from 7.5 to 10 ml of fresh peripheral blood by Ficoll-Paque density gradient centrifugation. Total RNA was extracted using Trizol reagent, and RNA quality was assessed on an Agilent 2100 Bioanalyzer.

The chain uses TRBV6-4 and TRBJ2-3; the central 10 bases match TRBD2. Material for sequencing was blood. The receptor's source is a woman in her 40s with Graves' ophthalmopathy. The nucleotide sequence reads TGTGCCAGCAGTGAATCTAGCGGGGGAAAGGCGGATACGCAGTATTTT. The translation is CASSESSGGKADTQYF.